This entry lists 21 T cell receptor beta chains sequenced from one sample in a study of blood T cell repertoires in COVID-19. Only in-frame clones appear in the TCRdb table, and some are missing; sequencing was by immunoSEQ multiplex PCR. The repertoire holds under 200,000 clones, with over 75% as singletons. Sequencing was performed on PBMCs or T cells enriched from blood (not recorded which). The receptors come from a woman in her 40s with acute COVID-19.

This clone came up a few times. The V and J genes are TRBV15 and TRBJ2-3, with 13 bases aligning to TRBD2. The CDR3 has 18 residues. CDR1 LNHNV and CDR2 YYDKDF come from the germline V gene (reference sequence). V shed 2 bases and J 7 bases; nucleotides not matched to a gene: 12. CDR3 in amino acids: CATSRPAELAGGGNTQYF. Here the CDR3 DNA reads TGTGCCACCAGCAGACCGGCTGAACTAGCGGGAGGGGGTAATACGCAGTATTTT.

The chain carries TRBV9 and TRBJ2-3; 10 bases are shared with TRBD2. In germline, CDR1 is SGDLS, CDR2 YYNGEE. The CDR3 extends over 16 amino acids. V was pared by 0 bases and J by 5 bases, with 6 bases of the junction left unmatched. CDR3 DNA sequence: TGTGCCAGCAGCGTAGATGGAGCGGGAGGGGGAGATACGCAGTATTTT. This gives the protein CASSVDGAGGGDTQYF.

This chain joins TRBV6-1 and TRBJ2-7; perhaps TRBD1 as D (5 bases). In germline, CDR1 is MNHNS, CDR2 SASEGT. This CDR3 has 12 residues. V was trimmed by 3 bases and J by 4 bases, leaving 7 bases between them. As DNA, the CDR3 is TGTGCCAGCAGTGACAGGGCGTACGAGCAGTACTTC. Its protein is CASSDRAYEQYF.

CDR3 residues: CASSPTGSGANVLTF. CDR3 DNA sequence: TGTGCCAGCTCACCAACAGGATCTGGGGCCAACGTCCTGACTTTC. V gene TRBV18 combines with J gene TRBJ2-6; possibly TRBD1 for D (5 bases). Germline loops: CDR1 KGHSH, CDR2 LQKENI. Trimming stripped 2 bases from V and 1 base from J, with 6 bases between. CDR3 length equals 15 residues.

This chain connects TRBV6-5 to TRBJ2-7; 12 nucleotides align to TRBD1. Trimming removed 7 bases from V and 6 bases from J; junction bases left unmatched: 7. CDR1 and CDR2 (germline): MNHEY, SVGAGI. The CDR3 length is 14 residues. The CDR3: CASMVGTGGAEQYF. CDR3 nucleotides: TGTGCCAGCATGGTCGGGACAGGGGGCGCCGAGCAGTACTTC.

This clone has only one observation. The chain has TRBV12-3 or TRBV12-4 and TRBJ1-2; possible D gene TRBD1, 5 bases. Trimming removed 3 bases from V and 8 bases from J, with 13 bases in between. This CDR3 has 13 residues. The CDR3 loop is CASSFRQGGGYTF. The CDR3 bases are TGTGCCAGCAGTTTCCGGCAGGGAGGCGGCTACACCTTC.

The rearrangement links TRBV5-1 to TRBJ2-3, with 10 bases identical to TRBD2. The V gene end was trimmed by 4 bases and the J gene end by 4 bases; junction bases not matched to a gene: 6. The germline gives CDR1 SGHRS, CDR2 YFSETQ. The CDR3 spans 15 residues. The CDR3 protein is CASSGSGRDSDTQYF. CDR3 sequence (DNA): TGCGCCAGCAGCGGAAGCGGGAGGGACTCAGATACGCAGTATTTT.

This clone was recorded only once. The J gene is TRBJ1-5, the V gene TRBV7-8; no clear D. Trimming took off 0 bases at V and 0 bases at J, with 12 bases between the two ends. The CDR3 has 17 residues. CDR1 is SGHVS, CDR2 FQNEAQ, per germline. The CDR3 DNA is TGTGCCAGCAGCTTAGCGTTGAAGAGGGATAGCAATCAGCCCCAGCATTTT. This encodes CASSLALKRDSNQPQHF.

V and J are TRBV6-1 and TRBJ2-7; 7 bases are a match to TRBD2. Germline CDR1 and CDR2: MNHNS and SASEGT. The CDR3 is 16 amino acids. J gave up 4 bases and V 4 bases, and 13 bases lay outside the gene matches. CDR3 sequence (DNA): TGTGCCAGCAGTGCATCTAGCGGCAGCATACCTTACGAGCAGTACTTC. Its protein product is CASSASSGSIPYEQYF.

J is TRBJ2-2 and V is TRBV19; D is possibly TRBD2 (6 bases). This CDR3 has 15 amino acids. The ends were cut back, 6 bases at V and 4 bases at J, with 15 bases in the middle. Germline assignment: CDR1 LNHDA and CDR2 SQIVND (reference sequence). The CDR3 reads CASSLSGSLTGELFF. For the CDR3, the DNA is TGTGCCAGTAGCCTAAGCGGGTCCCTCACCGGGGAGCTGTTTTTT.

This sequence joins TRBV5-1 and TRBJ1-5; no reliable D call. The CDR3 is made up of 13 amino acids. The V end was cut by 3 bases, the J end by 4 bases, with 8 bases between. Germline assignment: CDR1 SGHRS and CDR2 YFSETQ. The chain's CDR3 is CASSSGLNQPQHF. CDR3 in DNA: TGCGCCAGCAGCTCAGGACTTAATCAGCCCCAGCATTTT. The full variable domain, completed using reference TRBV5-1 and TRBJ1-5, is KAGVTQTPRYLIKTRGQQVTLSCSPISGHRSVSWYQQTPGQGLQFLFEYFSETQRNKGNFPGRFSGRQFSNSRSEMNVSTLELGDSALYLCASSSGLNQPQHFGDGTRLSIL.

Here the CDR3 reads CASAREGTEAFF. DNA for the CDR3: TGTGCCAGCGCCAGGGAAGGCACTGAAGCTTTCTTT. The rearrangement links TRBV6-5 to TRBJ1-1, with D maybe TRBD1 (5 bases). This CDR3 is built from 12 residues. Trimming shortened V by 8 bases and J by 4 bases, and 11 bases separated the two germline ends. CDR1 and CDR2 from the germline V gene are MNHEY and SVGAGI.

The rearrangement links TRBV2 to TRBJ2-1, with 8 bases identical to TRBD2. The trim removed 5 bases at V and 6 bases at J, leaving 12 bases unmatched. The CDR3 is made up of 16 amino acids. Germline CDR1 and CDR2: SNHLY and FYNNEI. The CDR3 reads CASSSPSGRGFNEQFF. In nucleotides, the CDR3 is TGTGCCAGCAGTTCCCCCAGCGGGAGAGGGTTCAATGAGCAGTTCTTC.

Concerning this clone: Other DNA sequences in the same sample also yield this CDR3. The chain couples TRBV30 to TRBJ1-2; 8 bases match TRBD1. The V gene end was trimmed by 4 bases and the J gene end by 4 bases; junction bases not matched to a gene: 2. The CDR3 is 12 residues long. CDR1 and CDR2 (germline): GTSNPN, SVGIG (reference sequence). The CDR3 DNA is TGTGCCTGGACGACAGGGGCCTATGGCTACACCTTC. It translates to CAWTTGAYGYTF.

This clone was recorded only once. The chain uses TRBV30 and TRBJ1-1; D possibly corresponds to TRBD1 (6 bases). CDR1 is GTSNPN, CDR2 SVGIG, per germline (reference sequence). The CDR3 has 16 amino acids. Trimming stripped 2 bases from V and 4 bases from J, with 20 bases between. In DNA, the CDR3 is TGTGCCTGGAGTCTCCAGGGGACAAAAAGGAGCACTGAAGCTTTCTTT. The encoded protein is CAWSLQGTKRSTEAFF.

The J gene is TRBJ2-7, the V gene TRBV2; D is undetermined. This CDR3 region has 12 residues. Trimming stripped 1 base from V and 3 bases from J, with 4 bases between. Germline V gene data show CDR1 as SNHLY and CDR2 as FYNNEI. CDR3 region: CASSEGHYEQYF. The CDR3 region has the DNA TGTGCCAGCAGTGAAGGTCACTACGAGCAGTACTTC. Drawing the rest from reference TRBV2 and TRBJ2-7, the complete variable domain is EPEVTQTPSHQVTQMGQEVILRCVPISNHLYFYWYRQILGQKVEFLVSFYNNEISEKSEIFDDQFSVERPDGSNFTLKIRSTKLEDSAMYFCASSEGHYEQYFGPGTRLTVT.

The CDR3 DNA reads as TGTGCCAGCAGCGCCGGAGAGACCCAGTACTTC. This encodes CASSAGETQYF. This chain links TRBV11-3 with TRBJ2-5; D gene uncertain. Germline CDR1 reads SGHNT; CDR2 reads YENEEA. The ends were cut back, 5 bases at V and 4 bases at J, with 5 bases in the middle. The CDR3 is made up of 11 amino acids.

This clone was counted ten times or more. CDR3 DNA: TGCAGCGTTGAGGGAGCTAGCGGGAGTTTCTTC. Translated, it gives CSVEGASGSFF. The chain uses TRBV29-1 and TRBJ2-1; 10 nucleotides match TRBD2. Losses at the gene ends were 3 bases for V and 16 bases for J; bases not matched to a gene: 6. Germline-derived CDR1 and CDR2 are SQVTM and ANQGSEA. The CDR3 length is 11 residues.

This clone was observed at least ten times. V usage is TRBV25-1 and J usage is TRBJ1-1, with 8 positions matching TRBD1. This CDR3 is 16 amino acids long. V shed 2 bases and J 2 bases; nucleotides not matched to a gene: 7. CDR1 is MGHDK and CDR2 is SYGVNS in the germline V gene. Here the CDR3 reads CASSESTTGGNTEAFF. The DNA of the CDR3 is TGTGCCAGCAGTGAAAGCACTACAGGGGGAAACACTGAAGCTTTCTTT. The entire variable domain, with the rest obtained from reference TRBV25-1 and TRBJ1-1, is as follows: EADIYQTPRYLVIGTGKKITLECSQTMGHDKMYWYQQDPGMELHLIHYSYGVNSTEKGDLSSESTVSRIRTEHFPLTLESARPSHTSQYLCASSESTTGGNTEAFFGQGTRLTVV.

The chain links TRBV9 to TRBJ1-1, with unresolved D. V gave up 0 bases and J gave up 0 bases, with 6 bases separating them. Germline-derived CDR1 and CDR2 are SGDLS and YYNGEE. This CDR3 comprises 14 residues. CDR3 coding DNA: TGTGCCAGCAGCGTAGGGCAAATGAACACTGAAGCTTTCTTT. Protein sequence: CASSVGQMNTEAFF.

This chain joins TRBV27 and TRBJ2-7; a weak D match, TRBD1 (8 bases). Trimming left V 2 bases short and J 4 bases short, with 15 bases between. This CDR3 is 15 amino acids long. Per germline, CDR1 MNHEY and CDR2 SMNVEV (reference sequence). For the CDR3, the DNA is TGTGCCAGCAGTTTACAACAGGGGGGGTTTTACGAGCAGTACTTC. As protein: CASSLQQGGFYEQYF.